This is a list of T cell receptor beta chains from one sample in a study of blood T cell repertoires in COVID-19. The protocol was immunoSEQ multiplex PCR, while the TCRdb copy is restricted to in-frame clones and leaves out a portion. The data contain about 87,000 clones, about 83% of them singletons. The sequenced material came from peripheral blood. The receptors were gathered from a woman aged 70-85 years with acute or convalescent COVID-19. Both conserved end residues are part of each CDR3. The D gene is left open where the match is weak. Clone size is shown for a subset of rows, as once, few, many or a class of expanded clone.

V gene	J gene	D gene	clone size	CDR3 DNA	CDR3 protein
TRBV5-4	TRBJ1-2	TRBD1	-	TGTGCCAGCAGCTTGGCCCTAGGCAGGGGGGAAGGCTACACCTTC	CASSLALGRGEGYTF
TRBV10-3	TRBJ2-3	TRBD1	-	TGTGCCTCGACCCATGACAGGGGCCCAGATACGCAGTATTTT	CASTHDRGPDTQYF
TRBV10-2	TRBJ2-3	-	-	TGCGCCAGCGGACTTGGAGGTGGGGGCACAGATACGCAGTATTTT	CASGLGGGGTDTQYF
TRBV3-1/TRBV3-2	TRBJ1-4	-	-	TGTGCCAGCAGCTCACAGGGCGTCGGTGAAAAACTGTTTTTT	CASSSQGVGEKLFF
TRBV9	TRBJ2-3	TRBD2	-	TGTGCCAGCAGCCCCGGGGGGATTCGCACAGATACGCAGTATTTT	CASSPGGIRTDTQYF
TRBV30	TRBJ2-3	TRBD2	few	TGTGCCTGGGCTGGAGCGGGGGAGCCCACAGATACGCAGTATTTT	CAWAGAGEPTDTQYF
TRBV30	TRBJ2-6	TRBD1	-	TGTGCCCGCCGGGACAGCTTCTCTGGGGCCAACGTCCTGACTTTC	CARRDSFSGANVLTF
TRBV19	TRBJ1-3	-	-	TGTGCCAGTAGTATACCTTTTCCGACAGACACCTCTGGAAACACCATATATTTT	CASSIPFPTDTSGNTIYF
TRBV5-1	TRBJ2-5	-	-	TGCGCCAGCGGTCAGGGTAATGGTGAGACCCAGTACTTC	CASGQGNGETQYF
TRBV5-6	TRBJ2-3	-	-	TGTGCCAGCGCCCGCGGGGCAGATACGCAGTATTTT	CASARGADTQYF
TRBV6-2/TRBV6-3	TRBJ1-5	-	-	TGTGCCAGCAGTAAATACAGGGTGAATAATAGCAATCAGCCCCAGCATTTT	CASSKYRVNNSNQPQHF
TRBV9	TRBJ1-5	-	-	TGTGCCAGCAGCCTTTCCTCCGGACAACCCCAGCATTTT	CASSLSSGQPQHF
TRBV14	TRBJ1-2	TRBD1	-	TGTGCCAGCAGCCAAGGAGGGGGCTCTGGCTACACCTTC	CASSQGGGSGYTF
TRBV7-3	TRBJ2-3	-	-	TGTGCCAGCAGCTCTCTAACTACCCCCGATACGCAGTATTTT	CASSSLTTPDTQYF
TRBV9	TRBJ2-5	-	few	TGTGCCAGCAGCGTAGGAGGGACACCGCAAGAGACCCAGTACTTC	CASSVGGTPQETQYF
TRBV2	TRBJ1-5	TRBD1	-	TGTGCCAGCAGTGAAGCGACAGGGGACCAGCCCCAGCATTTT	CASSEATGDQPQHF
TRBV27	TRBJ2-7	TRBD1	-	TGTGCCAGCAGTTTGCTTTGGGGACAGGGCTACGAGCAGTACTTC	CASSLLWGQGYEQYF
TRBV7-9	TRBJ1-2	TRBD1	few	TGTGCCAGCAGCTTGCTGGGGACAGGGGACAACTATGGCTACACCTTC	CASSLLGTGDNYGYTF
TRBV6-5	TRBJ2-7	TRBD1	once	TGTGCCAGCCCCGTTGGGACAGGTCCCTACGAGCAGTACTTC	CASPVGTGPYEQYF
TRBV7-9	TRBJ1-6	-	once	TGTGCCAGCAGCCCCCGGGCCACAGGTACTTCACCCCTCCACTTT	CASSPRATGTSPLHF
TRBV6-5	TRBJ2-7	TRBD1	-	TGTGCCAGCAGTACGACAGGGGGCCAGGACGAGCAGTACTTC	CASSTTGGQDEQYF
TRBV7-9	TRBJ2-5	TRBD1	once	TGTGCCAGCAGCTCGAGGGGTCGGACAGGGAGAGAGACCCAGTACTTC	CASSSRGRTGRETQYF
TRBV30	TRBJ1-5	-	-	TGTGCCTGGAGTAGCCGGGACTATCAGCCCCAGCATTTT	CAWSSRDYQPQHF
TRBV5-1	TRBJ2-7	-	-	TGCGCCAGCAGCTTGTCATCGGGATACGAGCAGTACTTC	CASSLSSGYEQYF
TRBV25-1	TRBJ2-2	TRBD2	-	TGTGCCAGCAGTGACCCGACTAGCGGCTACACCGGGGAGCTGTTTTTT	CASSDPTSGYTGELFF
TRBV5-1	TRBJ1-2	-	-	TGCGCCAGCAGCCCTACAGGGAACTATGGCTACACCTTC	CASSPTGNYGYTF
TRBV5-1	TRBJ1-2	TRBD1	-	TGCGCCAGCAGCTCCGGACAGGGGAAGGATGGCTACACCTTC	CASSSGQGKDGYTF
TRBV5-1	TRBJ1-2	-	-	TGCGCCAGCAGCCCCCGATTGGGGGGGCCCTATGGCTACACCTTC	CASSPRLGGPYGYTF
TRBV29-1	TRBJ1-2	-	-	TGCAGCGTTGGCCCGGGGGGGACACCTGGCTATGGCTACACCTTC	CSVGPGGTPGYGYTF
TRBV2	TRBJ1-2	-	-	TGTGCCAGCAGTGAAGGGTCAGGGGTCCGTGGCTACACCTTC	CASSEGSGVRGYTF
TRBV3-1/TRBV3-2	TRBJ2-5	-	-	TGTGCCAGCAGCCAAGATAGAGAGACCCAGTACTTC	CASSQDRETQYF
TRBV7-9	TRBJ1-2	-	-	TGTGCCAGCAGTCAGTCGTTCTATGGCTACACCTTC	CASSQSFYGYTF